The 26 T cell receptor beta chains presented below share a single source sample, sequenced in a study of blood T cell repertoires in COVID-19. Profiled with immunoSEQ multiplex PCR; TCRdb holds only in-frame clones, not every one. The top ten clones hold 3% to 4% of a sample with around 340,000 clones, roughly nine tenths of them seen once. The specimen was peripheral blood. The source of these receptors is a woman aged 55-75 years with COVID-19, enrolled during active disease.

V is TRBV9 and J is TRBJ2-7; TRBD1 matches at 8 bases. Germline V lookup: CDR1 SGDLS, CDR2 YYNGEE. CDR3 length: 13 amino acids. The V gene end was trimmed by 4 bases and the J gene end by 1 base; junction bases not matched to a gene: 1. The CDR3 sequence: CASSRTGSYEQYF. CDR3 bases: TGTGCCAGCAGCCGGACAGGGTCCTACGAGCAGTACTTC.

The chain couples TRBV19 to TRBJ1-5; 7 bases map to TRBD1. After removal of 8 bases from V and 4 bases from J, the junction contained 14 bases not matched to a gene. Germline CDR1 and CDR2: LNHDA and SQIVND (reference sequence). This CDR3 spans 16 amino acids. In DNA, the CDR3 is TGTGCCAGTGAGACAGGGTTGGTTCGGTGGAATCAGCCCCAGCATTTT. It yields the protein CASETGLVRWNQPQHF.

The rearrangement links TRBV11-2 to TRBJ2-7, with D hard to call. The V end was cut by 0 bases, the J end by 2 bases, with 8 bases between. The CDR3 covers 14 residues. In germline, CDR1 is SGHAT, CDR2 FQNNGV. The CDR3 region has the DNA TGTGCCAGCAGCTTAGATACAGTTCCCTACGAGCAGTACTTC. Amino acid sequence: CASSLDTVPYEQYF.

V usage is TRBV19 and J usage is TRBJ1-1; unclear D gene. Germline lookup yields CDR1 LNHDA and CDR2 SQIVND (reference sequence). The V end lost 1 base, the J end lost 1 base, and 4 bases lay between the germline ends. This CDR3 has 13 residues. The CDR3 coding sequence is TGTGCCAGTAGTATAGGGCCGAACACTGAAGCTTTCTTT. It specifies CASSIGPNTEAFF.

Remarks on this clone: The same CDR3 can be traced to other DNA sequences in this sample. The chain carries TRBV2 and TRBJ2-5, with D possibly being TRBD2 (7 bases). Germline V gene data show CDR1 as SNHLY and CDR2 as FYNNEI. The V end was cut by 8 bases, the J end by 5 bases, with 15 bases between. The CDR3 runs to 13 residues. The DNA of the CDR3 is TGTGCCAGCGGGGGGGGCCCCGCCGAGACCCAGTACTTC. The encoded protein is CASGGGPAETQYF. The full variable domain, rest sourced from reference TRBV2 and TRBJ2-5, is EPEVTQTPSHQVTQMGQEVILRCVPISNHLYFYWYRQILGQKVEFLVSFYNNEISEKSEIFDDQFSVERPDGSNFTLKIRSTKLEDSAMYFCASGGGPAETQYFGPGTRLLVL.

The CDR3 coding sequence is TGTGCCAGCAGCCGACAGGCTTCTGGGGCCAACGTCCTGACTTTC. As protein: CASSRQASGANVLTF. The chain joins TRBV3-1 (or the pseudogene TRBV3-2) to TRBJ2-6, with a tentative D call TRBD1 (6 bases). Germline CDR1 and CDR2: LGHDT and YNNKEL (reference sequence). The CDR3 is 15 amino acids. The ends were cut back, 4 bases at V and 1 base at J, with 8 bases in the middle.

This chain joins TRBV4-1 and TRBJ2-1; 13 nucleotides match TRBD2. The CDR3 spans 16 residues. V shed 4 bases and J 4 bases; nucleotides not matched to a gene: 4. Germline loops: CDR1 MGHRA, CDR2 YSYEKL. The DNA for the CDR3 is TGCGCCAGCAGCCCGATGACTAGCGGGGGGTACAATGAGCAGTTCTTC. Its protein product is CASSPMTSGGYNEQFF.

This CDR3 is CASSPILAGTDTGELFF. In DNA, the CDR3 is TGTGCCAGCTCACCTATACTAGCGGGGACAGACACCGGGGAGCTGTTTTTT. The chain has TRBV18 and TRBJ2-2, with TRBD2 matching 10 bases. CDR3 length: 17 amino acids. Germline lookup yields CDR1 KGHSH and CDR2 LQKENI. V lost 3 bases, J lost 3 bases, and 7 bases stayed unmatched.

The V call is TRBV5-8, the J call TRBJ1-5, with TRBD1 matching 10 bases. Germline trimming cut 4 bases from V and 1 base from J; bases unmatched to any gene: 5. CDR1 is SGHTS, CDR2 YDEGEE, per germline. The CDR3 loop spans 16 amino acids. This CDR3 is CASSRDRGLSNQPQHF. The DNA for the CDR3 is TGTGCCAGCAGCCGGGACAGGGGTTTGAGCAATCAGCCCCAGCATTTT.

CDR3 loop: CATSGFSSYNSPLHF. CDR3 DNA: TGTGCCACCAGCGGGTTTAGCTCCTATAATTCACCCCTCCACTTT. V is TRBV19 and J is TRBJ1-6; D gene ambiguous. V lost 10 bases to trimming and J lost 0 bases, with 13 bases between them. Germline lookup yields CDR1 LNHDA and CDR2 SQIVND (reference sequence). The CDR3 totals 15 residues.

This chain connects TRBV10-3 to TRBJ1-1, with D possibly TRBD1 on 5 matching bases. The CDR3 covers 17 residues. Looked up from germline, CDR1 is ENHRY and CDR2 is SYGVKD. V lost 11 bases, J lost 2 bases, and 27 bases lay in between. CDR3 in amino acids: CASRREQASPPNTEAFF. The DNA of the CDR3 is TGTGCCTCCAGGAGGGAACAGGCATCTCCCCCCAACACTGAAGCTTTCTTT.

Comments on this clone: Other DNA variants within this sample encode the same CDR3. CDR3 coding DNA: TGTGCCAGCTCCCCATCCGGGAATTATGGCTACACCTTC. This gives the protein CASSPSGNYGYTF. The rearrangement joins TRBV28 to TRBJ1-2; the D is unclear. The CDR3 is 13 residues long. V gave up 8 bases and J gave up 5 bases, with 15 bases separating them. Germline CDR1 MDHEN, CDR2 SYDVKM.

The chain uses TRBV18 and TRBJ2-2; D is possibly TRBD2 (6 bases). Germline CDR1 KGHSH, CDR2 LQKENI. CDR3 length: 17 amino acids. V lost 1 base and J lost 4, with 16 bases in between. The CDR3 is CASSPRIPGVGTGELFF. The CDR3 DNA reads TGTGCCAGCTCACCACGAATCCCGGGGGTCGGCACCGGGGAGCTGTTTTTT.

This chain uses TRBV4-1 with TRBJ2-7; perhaps TRBD1 as D (6 bases). Germline CDR1 reads MGHRA; CDR2 reads YSYEKL. V shed 0 bases and J shed 3 bases, with 15 bases lying between them. CDR3 length: 16 amino acids. CDR3 loop: CASSQDVQGSVYEQYF. The CDR3 DNA follows: TGCGCCAGCAGCCAAGATGTACAGGGCAGTGTCTACGAGCAGTACTTC.

The chain carries TRBV4-1 and TRBJ1-5; a possible D gene is TRBD1 (5 bases). The CDR3 loop spans 15 amino acids. Trimming left V 0 bases short and J 3 bases short, with 9 bases between. Per the germline V gene, CDR1 is MGHRA and CDR2 is YSYEKL. CDR3 amino acids: CASSQDQGTNQPQHF. In DNA form, the CDR3 reads TGCGCCAGCAGCCAAGATCAGGGCACCAATCAGCCCCAGCATTTT.

The chain links TRBV6-1 to TRBJ1-2; D call uncertain. Trimming took off 3 bases at V and 1 base at J, with 12 bases between the two ends. This CDR3 contains 15 residues. CDR1 is MNHNS and CDR2 is SASEGT in the germline V gene. The CDR3 DNA sequence: TGTGCCAGCAGTGAGATGACGGCAGGTAACTATGGCTACACCTTC. Amino acid sequence: CASSEMTAGNYGYTF.

This chain uses TRBV6-5 with TRBJ1-5, with 9 bases that match TRBD1. Germline values: CDR1 MNHEY, CDR2 SVGAGI. CDR3 size: 15 residues. The junction had 6 bases not matched to a gene; V was cut back by 6 bases and J by 3 bases. The CDR3 coding sequence is TGTGCCAGCAGGGGGGGACAGGGCTTCAATCAGCCCCAGCATTTT. Its protein is CASRGGQGFNQPQHF.

The chain joins TRBV19 to TRBJ1-2; 7 bases line up with TRBD1. The V segment lost 6 bases and the J segment 4 bases; nucleotides outside the gene matches: 11. CDR1 is LNHDA, CDR2 SQIVND, per germline (reference sequence). The CDR3 runs 15 residues. The CDR3 DNA reads as TGTGCCAGTAGGAGCACAGGGGCACCCTTCTATGGCTACACCTTC. As protein: CASRSTGAPFYGYTF.

The V call is TRBV6-5, the J call TRBJ2-7, with 7 nucleotides matching TRBD1. After removal of 2 bases from V and 0 bases from J, the junction contained 7 bases not matched to a gene. CDR3 length equals 16 residues. CDR1 and CDR2 from the germline V gene are MNHEY and SVGAGI. The CDR3 loop is CASSYGSGQDSYEQYF. CDR3 DNA sequence: TGTGCCAGCAGTTACGGCTCCGGACAGGACTCCTACGAGCAGTACTTC.

V gene TRBV6-5 combines with J gene TRBJ1-1; tentatively, D is TRBD1 (6 bases). Germline lookup yields CDR1 MNHEY and CDR2 SVGAGI. This CDR3 has 14 residues. Trimming shortened V by 6 bases and J by 2 bases, and 13 bases separated the two germline ends. CDR3 in DNA: TGTGCCAGCAGGGAGACAGGATTAAACACTGAAGCTTTCTTT. Translated, it gives CASRETGLNTEAFF.

The rearrangement joins TRBV9 to TRBJ2-1; TRBD2 is a possible D gene (5 bases). With 0 bases removed from V and 2 bases from J, the gap between germline ends came to 9 bases. The CDR3 is 15 amino acids. CDR1 SGDLS and CDR2 YYNGEE come from the germline V gene. The CDR3 loop reads CASSVGGLTYNEQFF. The CDR3 coding sequence is TGTGCCAGCAGCGTAGGTGGACTCACCTACAATGAGCAGTTCTTC.

The chain joins TRBV7-3 to TRBJ2-3; 8 nucleotides align to TRBD2. Looked up from germline, CDR1 is SGHTA and CDR2 is FQGTGA. J gave up 0 bases and V 5 bases, and 7 bases lay outside the gene matches. The CDR3 is made up of 16 amino acids. CDR3 amino acids: CASSVGAGVSTDTQYF. In DNA form, the CDR3 reads TGTGCCAGCAGCGTCGGAGCGGGGGTTAGCACAGATACGCAGTATTTT.

In this sample, this clone turned up once. This sequence joins TRBV6-2 or TRBV6-3 and TRBJ1-6; a weak D match, TRBD1 (5 bases). Trimming stripped 5 bases from V and 6 bases from J, with 8 bases between. Germline loops: CDR1 MNHEY, CDR2 SVGEGT. This CDR3 region has 13 residues. This CDR3 is CASSVRGNSPLHF. In nucleotides, the CDR3 is TGTGCCAGCAGTGTAAGGGGTAATTCACCCCTCCACTTT.

The chain has TRBV5-1 and TRBJ1-1; D gene unclear. The CDR3 sequence is 14 residues long. The germline CDR1 and CDR2 sequences are SGHRS and YFSETQ. The V end lost 4 bases, the J end lost 4 bases, and 14 bases lay between the germline ends. CDR3 loop: CASSLRTRGTEAFF. CDR3 in DNA: TGCGCCAGCAGCCTCCGGACTAGAGGCACTGAAGCTTTCTTT. The full variable domain, completed using reference TRBV5-1 and TRBJ1-1, is KAGVTQTPRYLIKTRGQQVTLSCSPISGHRSVSWYQQTPGQGLQFLFEYFSETQRNKGNFPGRFSGRQFSNSRSEMNVSTLELGDSALYLCASSLRTRGTEAFFGQGTRLTVV.

About this clone: Other DNA sequences in the same sample also yield this CDR3. This chain joins TRBV5-1 and TRBJ1-1; no firm D call. The CDR3 spans 13 residues. Germline V lookup: CDR1 SGHRS, CDR2 YFSETQ. V shed 0 bases and J shed 0 bases, with 3 bases lying between them. This chain's CDR3 is CASSLVVNTEAFF. DNA for the CDR3: TGCGCCAGCAGCTTGGTCGTGAACACTGAAGCTTTCTTT. The complete variable domain, with remaining parts taken from reference TRBV5-1 and TRBJ1-1, reads KAGVTQTPRYLIKTRGQQVTLSCSPISGHRSVSWYQQTPGQGLQFLFEYFSETQRNKGNFPGRFSGRQFSNSRSEMNVSTLELGDSALYLCASSLVVNTEAFFGQGTRLTVV.

The rearrangement links TRBV6-2 or TRBV6-3 to TRBJ2-1, with D possibly TRBD2 on 7 matching bases. This CDR3 spans 14 amino acids. V lost 6 bases to trimming and J lost 11 bases, with 20 bases between them. CDR1 and CDR2 (germline): MNHEY, SVGEGT. The CDR3 loop is CASSRGGGGPKQFF. In nucleotides, the CDR3 is TGTGCCAGCAGCCGGGGAGGGGGGGGACCCAAGCAGTTCTTC.